The 18 T cell receptor beta chains below all came from one sample that was sequenced in a study of cytomegalovirus exposure and HLA in healthy donors (dated by TCRdb to 2016 to 2017). To prepare the library, the immunoSEQ multiplex PCR assay was applied. A mixture of 60 forward primers for TCR Vbeta segments and 13 reverse primers for TCR Jbeta segments was used in the multiplex PCR. As stored in TCRdb, this immuneACCESS dataset retains in-frame rearrangements with V and J assigned. A fraction of the clones does not appear; measured against another copy, unresolved V genes explain less than half of the discrepancy, and the remainder lacks a known reason. Present in this sample are about 84,000 clones, 63% of which were seen just once. 15% of the sample goes to the ten largest clones. Sequencing input: PBMCs. These receptors all come from a woman aged 40 to 50 in good health and CMV-seropositive.

The J gene is TRBJ1-1, the V gene TRBV7-9, with no clear D. Trimming took 2 bases from V and 4 from J, leaving 5 bases between them. The CDR3 contains 12 residues. CDR1 and CDR2 (germline): SEHNR, FQNEAQ (reference sequence). In DNA, the CDR3 is TGTGCCAGCAGCTTAACCGGCACTGAAGCTTTCTTT. It encodes CASSLTGTEAFF. Together with reference TRBV7-9 and TRBJ1-1, the CDR3 gives the full variable domain: DTGVSQNPRHKITKRGQNVTFRCDPISEHNRLYWYRQTLGQGPEFLTYFQNEAQLEKSRLLSDRFSAERPKGSFSTLEIQRTEQGDSAMYLCASSLTGTEAFFGQGTRLTVV.

This clone showed up just once. This rearrangement joins TRBV5-6 to TRBJ2-5, with a possible D match to TRBD2 (5 bases). Looked up from germline, CDR1 is SGHDT and CDR2 is YYEEEE. The length of the CDR3 is 13 residues. Trimming stripped 1 base from V and 7 bases from J, with 11 bases between. CDR3 sequence: CASSLPGGWTQYF. In DNA form, the CDR3 reads TGTGCCAGCAGCTTGCCGGGCGGGTGGACCCAGTACTTC.

The chain employs TRBV9 and TRBJ1-2; D is perhaps TRBD1 (5 bases). Trimming left V 0 bases short and J 6 bases short, with 9 bases between. Germline CDR1 reads SGDLS; CDR2 reads YYNGEE. The CDR3 totals 13 residues. The CDR3 nucleotides read TGTGCCAGCAGCGTAGGGCAGGGCAATGGCTACACCTTC. It translates to CASSVGQGNGYTF.

The chain is built from TRBV5-1 and TRBJ2-3; 8 bases line up with TRBD2. J gave up 0 bases and V 0 bases, and 0 bases lay outside the gene matches. Germline V CDR1 and CDR2: SGHRS, YFSETQ. This CDR3 contains 15 residues. CDR3 sequence: CASSLASGSTDTQYF. The CDR3 DNA reads as TGCGCCAGCAGCTTGGCTAGCGGGAGCACAGATACGCAGTATTTT.

In its sample, this clone was seen once. V is TRBV5-4 and J is TRBJ2-7; the match to TRBD2 covers 8 bases. CDR1 and CDR2 from the germline V gene are SGHNT and YYREEE (reference sequence). The J segment lost 5 bases and the V segment lost 1 base, leaving 5 bases of the junction unmatched. The CDR3 has 14 residues. The CDR3 spells CASSLFSGKNEQYF. The CDR3 DNA reads TGTGCCAGCAGCTTGTTTAGCGGGAAGAACGAGCAGTACTTC.

V usage is TRBV2 and J usage is TRBJ2-3; D unresolved. The germline gives CDR1 SNHLY, CDR2 FYNNEI. The CDR3 spans 17 residues. Between the trimmed V and J ends, which lost 6 bases and 1 base, there was a span of 20 bases. In DNA form, the CDR3 reads TGTGCCAGCAGCCCGATGCGAGGCCTCTACGGCACAGATACGCAGTATTTT. Translation gives CASSPMRGLYGTDTQYF.

The chain carries TRBV4-3 and TRBJ2-1, with unresolved D. V lost 0 bases to trimming and J lost 0 bases, with 9 bases between them. The CDR3 totals 16 residues. The germline CDR1 and CDR2 sequences are LGHNA and YSLEER. The CDR3 loop reads CASSQDFPSSYNEQFF. Here the CDR3 DNA reads TGCGCCAGCAGCCAAGACTTTCCGAGCTCCTACAATGAGCAGTTCTTC.

The V and J genes are TRBV2 and TRBJ2-5; 9 nucleotides line up with TRBD2. Trimming took 4 bases from V and 5 from J; bases not matched to a gene: 8. The CDR3 is 15 amino acids. Germline CDR1 reads SNHLY; CDR2 reads FYNNEI. The CDR3 region is CASSGLRSGGETQYF. In DNA, the CDR3 is TGTGCCAGCAGTGGCCTTAGGAGCGGGGGGGAGACCCAGTACTTC. The full variable domain, with the rest looked up from reference TRBV2 and TRBJ2-5, is EPEVTQTPSHQVTQMGQEVILRCVPISNHLYFYWYRQILGQKVEFLVSFYNNEISEKSEIFDDQFSVERPDGSNFTLKIRSTKLEDSAMYFCASSGLRSGGETQYFGPGTRLLVL.

J is TRBJ2-3 and V is TRBV5-1; D remains unclear. Trimming removed 0 bases from V and 0 bases from J, with 8 bases in between. This CDR3 comprises 15 residues. CDR1 is SGHRS, CDR2 YFSETQ, per germline. The CDR3 DNA reads as TGCGCCAGCAGCTTGGACTTACCTAGCACAGATACGCAGTATTTT. This gives the protein CASSLDLPSTDTQYF.

The sample holds a few counts of this clone. The genes are TRBV27 and TRBJ1-1; TRBD1 matches 7 bases. This CDR3 has 14 residues. Unmatched junction bases numbered 8, after V lost 7 bases and J lost 3 bases. Germline CDR1 is MNHEY and CDR2 is SMNVEV (reference sequence). CDR3 protein: CASKITGADTEAFF. CDR3 sequence (DNA): TGTGCCAGCAAGATCACAGGGGCCGACACTGAAGCTTTCTTT.

The chain is built from TRBV27 and TRBJ2-1; a possible D gene is TRBD2 (6 bases). Deletions cut 6 bases from V and 8 bases from J, with 17 bases between. Germline loops: CDR1 MNHEY, CDR2 SMNVEV (reference sequence). The CDR3 is 14 residues long. CDR3 coding DNA: TGTGCCAGCAGCAATTCGGAGGGTTGGGATGAGCAGTTCTTC. Amino acid sequence: CASSNSEGWDEQFF.

CDR3 bases: TGTGCCAGCAGTCCCGGACTAGCGGGAGGCACCGGGGAGCTGTTTTTT. This translates into CASSPGLAGGTGELFF. The gene calls are TRBV28 and TRBJ2-2; 14 bases line up with TRBD2. The germline gives CDR1 MDHEN, CDR2 SYDVKM. The CDR3 covers 16 residues. With V trimmed by 5 bases and J by 4 bases, 3 bases remained unmatched.

The chain joins TRBV5-1 to TRBJ2-5, with D perhaps matching TRBD2 (6 bases). In germline, CDR1 is SGHRS, CDR2 YFSETQ. The CDR3 has 15 residues. The ends were cut back, 0 bases at V and 5 bases at J, with 14 bases in the middle. The DNA for the CDR3 is TGCGCCAGCAGCTTGGGCGGGGTCCGGAGTGAGACCCAGTACTTC. It specifies CASSLGGVRSETQYF.

The chain is built from TRBV7-9 and TRBJ1-5, with a tentative D call TRBD1 (6 bases). Germline V gene lookup returns CDR1 SEHNR and CDR2 FQNEAQ (reference sequence). The CDR3 consists of 14 residues. Trimming pared 1 base from V and 7 bases from J, leaving 11 bases between. The CDR3, as DNA: TGTGCCAGCAGCTTAGAGTCAGGGGACCAGCCCCAGCATTTT. Amino acid sequence: CASSLESGDQPQHF.

In this sample, this clone turned up a few times. The rearrangement links TRBV5-1 to TRBJ2-3; D possibly corresponds to TRBD1 (5 bases). This CDR3 region has 15 residues. The germline CDR1 and CDR2 sequences are SGHRS and YFSETQ. The V end was cut by 0 bases, the J end by 6 bases, with 14 bases between. The CDR3 sequence is CASSLDRWLVDTQYF. The CDR3 DNA follows: TGCGCCAGCAGCTTGGACAGGTGGTTGGTGGATACGCAGTATTTT.

The CDR3 nucleotides are TGTGCCAGCAGTTTGACAGGGTCGGCTAATGAAAAACTGTTTTTT. Translating it yields CASSLTGSANEKLFF. This sequence joins TRBV27 and TRBJ1-4; TRBD1 agrees at 7 bases. Germline lookup yields CDR1 MNHEY and CDR2 SMNVEV (reference sequence). The V gene end was trimmed by 3 bases and the J gene end by 3 bases; junction bases not matched to a gene: 4. The length of the CDR3 is 15 residues.

The chain uses TRBV6-4 and TRBJ2-1; 8 nucleotides align to TRBD2. The CDR3 is 17 amino acids. Germline V gives CDR1 MRHNA, CDR2 SNTAGT. V lost 7 bases, J lost 5 bases, and 16 bases stayed unmatched. As DNA, the CDR3 is TGTGCCAGCACCACACCCTCCCACGAGCGGGAGAACAATGAGCAGTTCTTC. Protein product: CASTTPSHERENNEQFF.

In DNA, the CDR3 is TGTGCTAGTGGTTTGGTACTGGGGCGGGAGGGCGATACAGATACGCAGTATTTT. This gives the protein CASGLVLGREGDTDTQYF. V and J are TRBV12-5 and TRBJ2-3; 9 bases agree with TRBD2. The V segment lost 0 bases and the J segment 3 bases; nucleotides outside the gene matches: 10. The CDR3 has 18 amino acids. The germline gives CDR1 LGHNT, CDR2 FRNRAP.